This paragraph covers one TCR beta chain sequence. What antigen it recognizes has not been identified. One base away there is no much larger clone; base qualities are not given. The cohort was made up of roughly 670 healthy bone marrow donors. Cohort members were all nominally healthy when sampled, although unrecorded immune exposures were likely present. The donor was CMV seronegative and belonged to the group of 350 or so seronegative cohort members. Each donor provided a peripheral blood sample, and peripheral blood mononuclear cells were used for TCR beta sequencing. Genomic DNA was extracted from the blood cell samples with the Qiagen DNeasy Blood Extraction Kit. To prepare the library, the immunoSEQ multiplex PCR assay was applied. The multiplex PCR relied on a mix of 60 forward primers for TCR Vbeta segments and 13 reverse primers for TCR Jbeta segments. The CDR3 region of rearranged TCR beta genes was amplified from genomic DNA with a multiplex PCR assay. The amplified TCR beta libraries were sequenced on the Illumina HiSeq System as 87-base-pair reads. The study's processing was this. Across the 700 or so repertoires, a later analysis counted roughly 77 million unique TCR beta chains, 9.5 million to 13 million of which were shared by at least two donors. A nearest-neighbor algorithm error-corrected the raw reads and collapsed the reads into unique sequences, merging closely related sequences to remove PCR and sequencing errors. CDR3 sequences were aligned to IMGT reference sequences to assign V, D and J gene segments. Each retained sequence needed at least a six-nucleotide match to both a V gene segment and a J gene segment. Rearrangements were called productive when the CDR3 lacked stop codons and stayed in frame with V and J; all others were non-productive. CDR3 was defined according to IMGT convention as the region running from the second conserved V-encoded cysteine to the conserved J-encoded phenylalanine. The earlier analysis of about 610 of the donors excluded sequences that lacked an unambiguous match to a single V gene segment. An earlier analysis of under 750 of the donors called V segments functional above 56.7% productive rearrangements and segregating when the between-donor standard deviation exceeded 5%. To diagnose cytomegalovirus status from the catalog of TCR beta chain sequences, a statistical classification framework was built. V and J gene assignment, in a later analysis, came from comparing TCR nucleotide sequences with IMGT/GENE-DB human TR gene sequences. The TCRdist pipeline was used in a later analysis to assign CDR3 sequences and most-parsimonious VDJ recombination scenarios. In a later analysis, each TCR beta chain was defined by its CDR3 amino acid sequence together with its V-gene family, and reads lacking a unique V-gene family were excluded. A later analysis removed roughly 590 highly shared, low-generation-probability nucleotide sequences to deal with suspected cross-contamination and a sequencing artifact. A later analysis calculated a clonal expansion index for each public chain from normalized within-repertoire ranks of inferred template counts. In a later analysis, generation probabilities were computed with a VDJ recombination model fitted to out-of-frame rearrangements, and the resulting probabilities were checked against IGoR. In a later analysis, hypergeometric tests were used to score TCR-TCR, TCR-HLA and TCR-CMV co-occurrence, with a repertoire-size bias correction applied to TCR pairs. False discovery rates were estimated in a later analysis by permuting HLA or CMV assignments 20 times. A later analysis grouped co-occurring TCRs with DBSCAN, adding TCRdist sequence similarity when clustering within HLA-allele-positive subsets. Co-occurrence clustering excluded repertoires with fewer than 30,000 or more than 120,000 public chains, plus five with anomalous nucleotide sharing. Not all clones reach the TCRdb copy of this immuneACCESS table, which keeps in-frame sequences only. Checked studies attribute under half of the gap to unresolved V genes and leave the rest unexplained. V and J calls and clone size come straight from that table; D and trimming were deduced from the DNA. In this sample the table shows 200,000 or so clones, about 80% of which occur a single time. Jointly, the top ten make up 1.4% of the sample.

The CDR3 numbers 17 residues from cysteine through phenylalanine. Of the read, only the CDR3 DNA is kept; its 51 bases are in frame from base 1. The junction shows trimming of 1 base on V and 0 bases on J, plus 12 bases between the germline ends. CDR1 and CDR2 (LNHDA, SQIVND) derive from the germline V gene (reference sequence). This entry comes from a study of cytomegalovirus exposure and HLA in healthy donors (dated by TCRdb to between 2016 and 2019). In terms of the full investigation: According to an earlier analysis of several hundred of the donors, 200 million or so T cells yielded roughly 100 million unique TCR beta sequences and about 300 Gb of sequence data. An early release covering just under 650 HLA-typed donors comprised roughly 300 gigabases of sequencing data and around 80 million unique TCR sequences. Of the 398 genotyped donors, 70% to 90% were placed in the genetic ancestry cluster associated with self-reported Caucasian donors. The study aimed to test whether cataloging public T cell receptors could reveal signatures of past pathogen exposure. The study profiled the T cell repertoires of fewer than 850 subjects by immunosequencing and related them to cytomegalovirus serostatus. A separate validation cohort of roughly 130 different subjects was used in addition to the roughly 640-subject first cohort. High-throughput TCR immunosequencing, statistical association of individual TCRs with disease status, and machine learning were combined to predict cytomegalovirus infection status. A later analysis re-analyzed previously published TCR beta repertoires from approximately 670 donors and added high-resolution HLA genotyping to study TCR occurrence patterns. The later analysis used no new phenotypic data to find candidate immune exposures, relying instead on TCR beta sequences and their occurrence across donors. To decide whether each TCR beta V gene segment behaved as functional or pseudogenic, an earlier analysis of over 500 of the donors relied on high-throughput TCR beta sequencing. Alongside the repertoire data, information on donor age, sex, ethnicity and CMV serostatus was compiled. In a later genetic analysis, genome-wide SNP genotypes for about 55% of the roughly 700 donors were used, and that subset was treated as a discovery cohort. Every discovery cohort repertoire had been produced on one sequencing platform. HLA typing included class I and class II loci at four-digit resolution. Typing coverage varied by locus: roughly 629-630 donors for A, B, C, DRB1 and DQB1; around 560 for DQA1; more than 600 for DPA1; 450 to 480 for DPB1. Because of strong linkage in the cohort, four or five DR-DQ haplotypes were treated as single units for association and clustering. On average, 235,054 unique TCR beta nucleotide sequences were sequenced per donor among about 400 genotyped donors of the cohort, with around 19% of those sequences being non-productive. Summary of the overall study and its limitations: A further reported finding was that TCR beta sequences accurately predicted the HLA-A and HLA-B alleles for most subjects in the first cohort. Some IMGT-functional V segments, including TRBV6-2 and TRBV6-3, could not be told apart with the 87-base-pair reads, so those segments were excluded. HLA typing was unavailable for some donors at each locus, so association tests used only the typed subset. Strong co-occurrence of HLA alleles, especially DR and DQ, made assigning TCR associations to individual alleles difficult. A later analysis reported that several top co-occurrence clusters appeared linked to parvovirus B19, influenza, CMV and Epstein-Barr virus. The study listed 164 TCR beta chains as associated with cytomegalovirus. V-gene and J-gene trimming of TCR beta chains was associated with a missense DCLRE1C variant in a later genetic analysis, and the association was replicated in an independent cohort. According to a later analysis, TCR association rates differed among HLA loci, with DRB1 alleles showing the most associated TCRs and HLA-C alleles showing the fewest. For the cohort, immune exposure information was limited to CMV serostatus. While some public TCRs were present in many individuals, most TCR sequences turned up only very rarely across donors. A few of the identified cytomegalovirus-associated TCR beta chains were confirmed in vitro to be specific for cytomegalovirus antigens. Roughly uniform sequencing depth across donors was assumed in presence/absence analyses, although this assumption may not hold. A cluster of highly shared sequence variants was judged likely to be a technical artifact of the sequencing pipeline. According to the authors, the approach could potentially be generalized to other disease states and immunological phenotypes. Correlated functional status among segregating V segments might reflect linkage disequilibrium, but an unknown experimental factor could not be ruled out. In an earlier analysis of approximately 600 of the donors, most TCR beta V segments were observed in productive rearrangements about 90% or about 30% of the time, broadly matching IMGT annotations. This cohort had only TCR beta chains sequenced, and the lack of alpha or paired-chain data limited which features could be detected. A later genetic analysis reported fewer N-insertions in productive TCRs among donors in an Asian-associated ancestry cluster than the roughly 620-donor mean. In a later analysis, some 17,000 TCR beta sequences were associated with specific HLA alleles at a false discovery rate of 0.05. Seventeen rarely observed V segments, including chromosome 9 orphons, were excluded from the earlier analysis of a few hundred of the donors because counts were too low. The classifier was reported to diagnose cytomegalovirus status with high specificity and sensitivity in both the original cohort and the validation cohort. In a later analysis, most CMV-associated TCR beta chains were found to appear HLA-restricted, with HLA associations seemingly driven largely by CMV exposure. A later analysis found that HLA-associated TCR beta chains were more clonally expanded and had lower generation probabilities than equally common non-associated chains.

The chain is assembled from TRBV19 and TRBJ1-4; TRBD1 is a weak D gene call, 5 bases matching. This sequence originates from a girl aged 10 to 17 in good health and CMV-seronegative. The sequenced material came from PBMCs. The CDR3 protein sequence reads: CASSIGNRKATNEKLFF. DNA sequence: TGTGCCAGTAGTATAGGGAACAGGAAAGCAACTAATGAAAAACTGTTTTTT.